Presented here are 16 T cell receptor beta chains from one specimen sequenced in a study of blood T cells in healthy people across ages. Through a sample-barcoded 5' primer and a J-beta primer mix, a second PCR was run for 7 to 11 cycles. TCRdb fed the 5' RACE reads into MiXCR, producing one record per CDR3 protein. The table lists some 1.5 million distinct CDR3 sequences, about 30% of them singletons. The sample comprised blood. These receptors all come from a woman aged 30 to 39 in good health.

In its sample, this clonotype was seen a few times. The rearrangement links TRBV12-3 or TRBV12-4 to TRBJ1-3; D possibly corresponds to TRBD1 (5 bases). The CDR3 consists of 14 residues. With 8 bases removed from V and 0 bases from J, the gap between germline ends came to 11 bases. CDR3 DNA: TGTGCCAGCGGGGGGTCAAACTCTGGAAACACCATATATTTT. The encoded protein is CASGGSNSGNTIYF.

The chain has TRBV20-1 and TRBJ2-4, with D possibly being TRBD2 (5 bases). This CDR3 has 14 amino acids. V was clipped by 2 bases and J by 3 bases, with 11 bases between them. Germline loops: CDR1 DFQATT, CDR2 SNEGSKA (reference sequence). Here the CDR3 reads CSARHSGDKNIQYF. The CDR3 DNA reads TGCAGTGCTAGACACAGCGGAGACAAAAACATTCAGTACTTC.

In its sample, this clonotype was seen many times. The rearrangement joins TRBV7-9 to TRBJ2-1; D not certain. Trimming left V 1 base short and J 5 bases short, with 15 bases between. The germline V gene has CDR1 SEHNR and CDR2 FQNEAQ (reference sequence). This CDR3 spans 16 amino acids. The CDR3 nucleotides read TGTGCCAGCAGCTTAGTCGGCGGTCGAGGTAACAATGAGCAGTTCTTC. Protein: CASSLVGGRGNNEQFF.

This clonotype has more than one count but fewer than ten. J is TRBJ2-1 and V is TRBV24-1; TRBD2 matches at 12 bases. J was trimmed by 15 bases and V by 4 bases; bases with no gene match: 9. Germline-derived CDR1 and CDR2 are KGHDR and SFDVKD. The CDR3 has 14 amino acids. The CDR3 bases are TGTGCCACCAGTGACCCGGGACTAGCGGGCGTCCGGTTCTTC. Its protein product is CATSDPGLAGVRFF.

This clonotype was seen more than once but under ten times. The rearrangement uses TRBV12-3 or TRBV12-4 and TRBJ1-2; D unclear. Trimming left V 6 bases short and J 7 bases short, with 9 bases between. The CDR3 sequence is 11 residues long. CDR3 sequence: CASRNKGGYTF. CDR3 sequence (DNA): TGTGCCAGCAGGAATAAGGGTGGCTACACCTTC.

The chain uses TRBV12-3 or TRBV12-4 and TRBJ2-1; no firm D call. The CDR3 is 12 residues long. Trimming took 7 bases from V and 8 from J, leaving 12 bases between them. CDR3 residues: CASIGVIHEQFF. For the CDR3, the DNA is TGTGCCAGCATTGGGGTCATCCATGAGCAGTTCTTC.

The chain couples TRBV28 to TRBJ2-3; D possibly corresponds to TRBD2 (6 bases). The length of the CDR3 is 14 residues. In germline, CDR1 is MDHEN, CDR2 SYDVKM. V was cut by 8 bases and J by 1 base, with 13 bases left in between. This CDR3 is CASLGASGTDTQYF. The CDR3 DNA follows: TGTGCCAGCCTAGGGGCTAGCGGCACAGATACGCAGTATTTT.

Note on this clonotype: Possible read error: a much larger clone is one base away. J is TRBJ2-5 and V is TRBV10-2; no definite D call. Germline V gene lookup returns CDR1 WSHSY and CDR2 SAAADI. The CDR3 extends over 14 amino acids. The germline V and J ends were trimmed by 3 bases and 2 bases, with 10 bases remaining between them. CDR3 residues: CASSDLDSQETQYF. The CDR3 nucleotides are TGCGCCAGCAGTGACTTGGATTCTCAAGAGACCCAGTACTTC.

This clonotype was seen at least ten times. The chain links TRBV7-9 to TRBJ2-7; no clear D gene. The V end was cut by 5 bases, the J end by 3 bases, with 11 bases between. The CDR3 covers 13 residues. Germline V CDR1 and CDR2: SEHNR, FQNEAQ (reference sequence). CDR3 loop: CASSPRPVYEQYF. The CDR3 DNA reads TGTGCCAGCAGCCCTCGGCCGGTCTACGAGCAGTACTTC.

This chain links TRBV28 with TRBJ2-7; 12 bases map to TRBD1. V shed 8 bases and J 5 bases; nucleotides not matched to a gene: 13. This CDR3 comprises 16 residues. CDR1 and CDR2 from the germline V gene are MDHEN and SYDVKM. CDR3 nucleotide sequence: TGTGCCAGCGCCGGGACAGGGGGCGACCTCCGGAACGAGCAGTACTTC. Translation gives CASAGTGGDLRNEQYF.

This clonotype was counted a single time. The rearrangement links TRBV20-1 to TRBJ2-4; D not resolved. The DNA end lines up better with TRBJ2-7; the J call may be wrong. This CDR3 spans 15 amino acids. The germline gives CDR1 DFQATT, CDR2 SNEGSKA (reference sequence). The CDR3 DNA reads as TGCAGTGCTAGAGGTGTGACACCGCGGCTCTACGAGCAGTACTTC. This translates into CSARGVTPRLYEQYF.

This clonotype was picked up a small number of times. The rearrangement links TRBV7-2 to TRBJ1-5; D might be TRBD1 (5 bases). The CDR3 contains 14 residues. V was cut by 5 bases and J by 6 bases, with 14 bases left in between. The germline V gene has CDR1 SGHTA and CDR2 FQGNSA. The DNA of the CDR3 is TGTGCCAGCAGCCGTGAAGGGACCCTTCAGCCCCAGCATTTT. Its protein is CASSREGTLQPQHF.

This chain connects TRBV9 to TRBJ1-2; D perhaps matches TRBD1 (5 bases). From germline, CDR1 is SGDLS and CDR2 YYNGEE. This CDR3 spans 14 amino acids. V was cut by 2 bases and J by 7 bases, with 15 bases left in between. DNA of the CDR3: TGTGCCAGCAGCGTGGGGGACTTGCCGGGTGGCTACACCTTC. This codes for CASSVGDLPGGYTF.

This clonotype has ten or more counts. The gene calls are TRBV4-3 and TRBJ2-5; TRBD2 aligns across 8 bases. Germline lookup yields CDR1 LGHNA and CDR2 YSLEER. The CDR3 extends over 14 amino acids. V lost 4 bases and J lost 5; bases outside the gene matches: 6. In nucleotides, the CDR3 is TGCGCCAGCAGCCGGGCAGCGGGAGTGGAGACCCAGTACTTC. Residues: CASSRAAGVETQYF.

As to this clonotype: Mismatch with germline at one junction end may stem from a read error. The chain has TRBV20-1 and TRBJ2-5; 16 bases line up with TRBD2. The germline gives CDR1 DFQATT, CDR2 SNEGSKA (reference sequence). The length of the CDR3 is 15 residues. Here the CDR3 DNA reads TGCGGTGCTTCGGGACTAGCGGGAGGGGAAGAGACCCAGTACTTC. It translates to CGASGLAGGEETQYF.

This clonotype was counted many times. This chain joins TRBV6-6 and TRBJ2-5; possibly TRBD1 for D (6 bases). Looked up from germline, CDR1 is MNHNY and CDR2 is SVGAGI (reference sequence). The CDR3 consists of 16 residues. V lost 2 bases, J lost 4 bases, and 17 bases lay in between. The CDR3 spells CASSYPRDKGVETQYF. The CDR3 DNA follows: TGTGCCAGCAGTTACCCAAGGGACAAAGGGGTAGAGACCCAGTACTTC.